The 24 T cell receptor beta chains below all came from one sample that was sequenced in a study of identical twins. TCRdb redid the calling of the 5' RACE reads with MiXCR, one entry per CDR3 protein. The repertoire has around 1.7 million distinct CDR3 sequences, around 29% of them found once; the top ten carry around 0.25%. Source material: cord blood. The receptors originated from a newborn girl in good health.

This clonotype showed up just a few times. This chain links TRBV4-1 with TRBJ2-4, with 7 bases lining up with TRBD1. The germline gives CDR1 MGHRA, CDR2 YSYEKL. V was pared by 4 bases and J by 4 bases, with 7 bases of the junction left unmatched. The CDR3 is 15 residues long. This chain's CDR3 is CASSRPGQSKNIQYF. In nucleotides, the CDR3 is TGCGCCAGCAGCCGCCCGGGACAGAGTAAAAACATTCAGTACTTC.

This clonotype came up a few times. CDR3 loop: CASSQIFTGGFYEQYF. The CDR3 nucleotides are TGTGCCAGCAGCCAGATTTTTACCGGGGGCTTCTACGAGCAGTACTTC. The V gene is TRBV14, the J gene TRBJ2-7; perhaps D is TRBD1 or TRBD2 (6 bases each). Trimming shortened V by 3 bases and J by 3 bases, and 18 bases separated the two germline ends. The CDR3 runs to 16 residues. Germline V gene lookup returns CDR1 SGHDN and CDR2 FVKESK.

This clonotype has more than one count but fewer than ten. The chain recombines TRBV5-1 with TRBJ2-7; D gene unclear. The ends were cut back, 7 bases at V and 3 bases at J, with 20 bases in the middle. In germline, CDR1 is SGHRS, CDR2 YFSETQ. The CDR3 sequence is 15 residues long. The CDR3 region is CASRRLEGPYYEQYF. DNA of the CDR3: TGCGCCAGCCGTCGATTGGAAGGACCCTACTACGAGCAGTACTTC.

This clonotype has just a few counts. This chain links TRBV16 with TRBJ1-2; TRBD1 matches 9 bases. Germline V gene lookup returns CDR1 KGHSY and CDR2 FQNENV. This CDR3 is 16 amino acids long. Trimming at V came to 2 bases and at J to 4 bases, leaving 8 bases not matched to a gene. The CDR3 coding sequence is TGTGCCAGCAGCCAAGACACAGGGGGCCCAATCTATGGCTACACCTTC. It translates to CASSQDTGGPIYGYTF.

CDR3 DNA sequence: TGTGCCAGCAGCTGGCCGGGACAGGGAATCTATGGCTACACCTTC. Amino acid sequence: CASSWPGQGIYGYTF. The gene calls are TRBV7-2 and TRBJ1-2; 9 bases are a match to TRBD1. The length of the CDR3 is 15 residues. V shed 4 bases, J shed 4 bases, and the junction held 7 bases outside the gene matches. Germline CDR1 reads SGHTA; CDR2 reads FQGNSA.

This chain connects TRBV29-1 to TRBJ2-3, with 10 positions matching TRBD2. Germline values: CDR1 SQVTM, CDR2 ANQGSEA. CDR3 length equals 14 residues. V was clipped by 3 bases and J by 8 bases; unmatched bases: 8. CDR3 amino acids: CSVDWTSGSGTQYF. The CDR3 region has the DNA TGCAGCGTTGATTGGACTAGCGGTTCGGGTACGCAGTATTTT.

The chain carries TRBV10-2 and TRBJ2-7, with TRBD2 matching 8 bases. The CDR3 contains 16 residues. The V gene end was trimmed by 4 bases and the J gene end by 2 bases; junction bases not matched to a gene: 10. Germline V CDR1 and CDR2: WSHSY, SAAADI. CDR3 DNA sequence: TGCGCCAGCAGTGGCGGGGTAGCGGGAAATCCCTACGAGCAGTACTTC. It encodes CASSGGVAGNPYEQYF.

This clonotype was detected a few times. The chain links TRBV11-2 to TRBJ2-1; TRBD2 matches 10 bases. Germline V CDR1 and CDR2: SGHAT, FQNNGV. V gave up 3 bases and J gave up 0 bases; unmatched junction bases: 8. This CDR3 comprises 18 residues. The CDR3 nucleotides read TGTGCCAGCAGCTTTAGGGTAGCGGGGGGCCTCTCCTACAATGAGCAGTTCTTC. Translated, it gives CASSFRVAGGLSYNEQFF.

In this sample, this clonotype turned up a few times. V is TRBV2 and J is TRBJ2-7; D is unclear. V lost 0 bases, J lost 5 bases, and 14 bases lay in between. This CDR3 is built from 15 residues. The germline V gene has CDR1 SNHLY and CDR2 FYNNEI. This CDR3 is CASSEAGIVFNEQYF. In nucleotides, the CDR3 is TGTGCCAGCAGTGAAGCGGGGATTGTTTTTAACGAGCAGTACTTC.

This clonotype was counted only a few times. The V and J genes are TRBV12-5 and TRBJ2-1, with 8 bases matching TRBD2. V lost 8 bases to trimming and J lost 5 bases; unmatched junction nucleotides: 20. The germline V gene encodes CDR1 LGHNT and CDR2 FRNRAP. This CDR3 comprises 18 residues. The CDR3 protein is CASCNSRSPGLDHNEQFF. As DNA, the CDR3 is TGTGCTAGTTGTAATTCAAGAAGCCCGGGACTAGACCACAATGAGCAGTTCTTC.

This clonotype came up a few times. The rearrangement joins TRBV6-1 to TRBJ1-4, with 10 bases aligning to TRBD1. This CDR3 region has 15 residues. V lost 3 bases, J lost 7 bases, and 5 bases stayed unmatched. The germline V gene encodes CDR1 MNHNS and CDR2 SASEGT. CDR3 nucleotides: TGTGCCAGCAGTGAGGGGGGGACAGGGGCTGAAAAACTGTTTTTT. It is translated as CASSEGGTGAEKLFF.

This chain links TRBV25-1 with TRBJ1-2, with unresolved D. CDR3 length: 13 residues. Germline lookup yields CDR1 MGHDK and CDR2 SYGVNS. Deletions cut 2 bases from V and 9 bases from J, with 13 bases between. This CDR3 reads CASSEPSNPSYTF. The CDR3 bases are TGTGCCAGCAGTGAACCCTCAAATCCCAGCTACACCTTC.

Notes on this clonotype: Compared with germline, one end of the junction differs, possibly owing to a read error. V is TRBV2 and J is TRBJ1-5; D gene unclear. The CDR3 sequence is 13 residues long. Germline CDR1 SNHLY, CDR2 FYNNEI. The CDR3 sequence: CASRPDSNQLQHF. In DNA, the CDR3 is TGTGCCAGCAGACCCGATAGCAATCAGCTCCAGCATTTT.

This rearrangement joins TRBV3-1 to TRBJ2-2, with D perhaps TRBD2 (6 bases). CDR1 and CDR2 (germline): LGHDT, YNNKEL (reference sequence). The V gene lost 4 bases and the J gene lost 6 bases, with 9 bases spanning the gap. The CDR3 has 13 residues. The CDR3 here is CASSLLAPGELFF. CDR3 in DNA: TGTGCCAGCAGCCTACTAGCTCCCGGGGAGCTGTTTTTT.

V and J are TRBV6-6 and TRBJ1-1; 8 bases map to TRBD1. The V and J ends lost 0 bases and 5 bases, in that order; junction bases with no gene match: 5. Germline V lookup: CDR1 MNHNY, CDR2 SVGAGI (reference sequence). CDR3 size: 15 residues. This CDR3 reads CASSYSRTGRTEAFF. The CDR3 region has the DNA TGTGCCAGCAGTTACTCTAGGACAGGGCGGACTGAAGCTTTCTTT.

This clonotype has a handful of counts. The genes are TRBV6-5 and TRBJ1-2; 7 bases are a match to TRBD1. The germline gives CDR1 MNHEY, CDR2 SVGAGI. CDR3 length: 17 amino acids. Trimming at V came to 0 bases and at J to 8 bases, leaving 15 bases not matched to a gene. CDR3: CASSYSAVGGRREGYTF. The CDR3 bases are TGTGCCAGCAGTTACTCAGCCGTAGGGGGCAGGCGAGAGGGCTACACCTTC.

The V call is TRBV12-3 or TRBV12-4, the J call TRBJ1-5, with 8 bases lining up with TRBD1. The CDR3 has 14 amino acids. V lost 7 bases, J lost 5 bases, and 7 bases stayed unmatched. Written as DNA, the CDR3 is TGTGCCAGCACCTACTTACAGGGGGATCAGCCCCAGCATTTT. This encodes CASTYLQGDQPQHF.

This sequence joins TRBV7-8 and TRBJ1-1, with 9 bases identical to TRBD1. This CDR3 comprises 14 residues. The germline V gene has CDR1 SGHVS and CDR2 FQNEAQ. The trim removed 5 bases at V and 10 bases at J, leaving 11 bases unmatched. CDR3 in DNA: TGTGCCAGCAGCCAAAGGGGGGACAGGGCTGGAGCTTTCTTT. Its protein is CASSQRGDRAGAFF.

This clonotype has at least ten counts. CDR3 protein: CASGLVGGYGYTF. The CDR3 DNA sequence: TGTGCTAGTGGTTTGGTAGGGGGCTATGGCTACACCTTC. The chain employs TRBV12-5 and TRBJ1-2, with D possibly being TRBD1 (6 bases). The CDR3 is 13 amino acids. Germline values: CDR1 LGHNT, CDR2 FRNRAP. The V gene lost 0 bases and the J gene lost 4 bases, with 6 bases spanning the gap.

This clonotype was detected a few times. The chain uses TRBV5-1 and TRBJ1-1; no definite D call. V was cut by 0 bases and J by 1 base, with 7 bases left in between. CDR1 and CDR2 from the germline V gene are SGHRS and YFSETQ. The length of the CDR3 is 14 residues. CDR3 residues: CASSLVWQNTEAFF. CDR3 bases: TGCGCCAGCAGCTTGGTTTGGCAGAACACTGAAGCTTTCTTT.

V usage is TRBV29-1 and J usage is TRBJ2-5; possible D gene TRBD1, 7 bases. V was cut by 8 bases and J by 11 bases, with 30 bases left in between. This CDR3 is 15 amino acids long. CDR1 and CDR2 (germline): SQVTM, ANQGSEA. This chain's CDR3 is CSSDGARGAYNEQYF. The CDR3 DNA is TGCAGCTCCGACGGGGCCAGGGGGGCCTACAATGAGCAGTACTTC.

The rearrangement uses TRBV29-1 and TRBJ1-2; 8 nucleotides line up with TRBD1. The CDR3 has 16 residues. Looked up from germline, CDR1 is SQVTM and CDR2 is ANQGSEA. The V segment lost 6 bases and the J segment 3 bases; nucleotides outside the gene matches: 15. CDR3 DNA sequence: TGCAGCGTCCAAAGTCATCGGGACAGGAGTTACTATGGCTACACCTTC. It yields the protein CSVQSHRDRSYYGYTF. Full variable domain (remainder filled in from reference TRBV29-1 and TRBJ1-2): SAVISQKPSRDICQRGTSLTIQCQVDSQVTMMFWYRQQPGQSLTLIATANQGSEATYESGFVIDKFPISRPNLTFSTLTVSNMSPEDSSIYLCSVQSHRDRSYYGYTFGSGTRLTVV.

The J gene is TRBJ2-7, the V gene TRBV15; the D gene is possibly TRBD1 (6 bases). The CDR3 has 15 amino acids. From germline, CDR1 is LNHNV and CDR2 YYDKDF (reference sequence). V was trimmed by 3 bases and J by 0 bases, leaving 12 bases between them. CDR3 coding DNA: TGTGCCACCAGCAGGGCAGGGGAAGCCTCCTACGAGCAGTACTTC. It is translated as CATSRAGEASYEQYF. Supplemented by reference TRBV15 and TRBJ2-7, the full variable domain reads DAMVIQNPRYQVTQFGKPVTLSCSQTLNHNVMYWYQQKSSQAPKLLFHYYDKDFNNEADTPDNFQSRRPNTSFCFLDIRSPGLGDTAMYLCATSRAGEASYEQYFGPGTRLTVT.

V gene TRBV18 combines with J gene TRBJ1-2; no definite D call. From germline, CDR1 is KGHSH and CDR2 LQKENI. Trimming took 0 bases from V and 4 from J, leaving 12 bases between them. The CDR3 length is 15 residues. This chain's CDR3 is CASSPPDNIPYGYTF. As DNA, the CDR3 is TGTGCCAGCTCACCACCGGATAACATCCCCTATGGCTACACCTTC.